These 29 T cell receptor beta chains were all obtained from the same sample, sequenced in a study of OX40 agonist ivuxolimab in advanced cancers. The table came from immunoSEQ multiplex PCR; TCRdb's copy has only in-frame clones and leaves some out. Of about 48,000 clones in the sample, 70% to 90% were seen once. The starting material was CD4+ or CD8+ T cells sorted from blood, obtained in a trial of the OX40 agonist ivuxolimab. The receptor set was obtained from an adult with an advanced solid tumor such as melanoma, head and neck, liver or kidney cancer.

The CDR3 nucleotides read TGTGCCAGCAGCCCTTTGACTAGCGGACCTCCGGATACCCAGTACTTC. Translation gives CASSPLTSGPPDTQYF. V and J are TRBV5-4 and TRBJ2-5; 9 bases are shared with TRBD2. Looked up from germline, CDR1 is SGHNT and CDR2 is YYREEE (reference sequence). This CDR3 contains 16 residues. The junction had 15 bases not matched to a gene; V was cut back by 4 bases and J by 8 bases.

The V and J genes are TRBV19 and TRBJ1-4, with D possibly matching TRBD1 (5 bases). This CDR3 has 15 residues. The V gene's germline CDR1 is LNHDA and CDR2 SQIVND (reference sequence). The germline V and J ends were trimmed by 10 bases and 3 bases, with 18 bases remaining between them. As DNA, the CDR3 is TGTGCCACCGATTCTGGGGGTAGGCCTAATGAAAAACTGTTTTTT. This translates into CATDSGGRPNEKLFF. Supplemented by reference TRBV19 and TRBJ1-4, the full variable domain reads DGGITQSPKYLFRKEGQNVTLSCEQNLNHDAMYWYRQDPGQGLRLIYYSQIVNDFQKGDIAEGYSVSREKKESFPLTVTSAQKNPTAFYLCATDSGGRPNEKLFFGSGTQLSVL.

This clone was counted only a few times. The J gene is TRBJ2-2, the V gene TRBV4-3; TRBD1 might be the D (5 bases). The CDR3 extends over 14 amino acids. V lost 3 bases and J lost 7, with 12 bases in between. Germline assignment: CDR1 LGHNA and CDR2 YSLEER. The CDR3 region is CASSHTQGNGELFF. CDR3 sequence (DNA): TGCGCCAGCAGCCATACTCAGGGCAACGGGGAGCTGTTTTTT.

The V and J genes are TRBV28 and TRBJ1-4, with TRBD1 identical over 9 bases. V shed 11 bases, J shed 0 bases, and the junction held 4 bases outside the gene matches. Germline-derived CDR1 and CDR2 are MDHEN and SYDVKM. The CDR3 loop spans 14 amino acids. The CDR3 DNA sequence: TGTGCCTGCCGGACAGGGGCAACTAATGAAAAACTGTTTTTT. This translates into CACRTGATNEKLFF.

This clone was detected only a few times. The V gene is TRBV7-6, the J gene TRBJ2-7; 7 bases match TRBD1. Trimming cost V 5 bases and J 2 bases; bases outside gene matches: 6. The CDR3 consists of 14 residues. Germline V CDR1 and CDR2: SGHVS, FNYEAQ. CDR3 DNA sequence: TGTGCCAGCAGCCCTACCGGGACAGCCTACGAGCAGTACTTC. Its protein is CASSPTGTAYEQYF. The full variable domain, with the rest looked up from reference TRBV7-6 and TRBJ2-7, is GAGVSQSPRYKVTKRGQDVALRCDPISGHVSLYWYRQALGQGPEFLTYFNYEAQQDKSGLPNDRFSAERPEGSISTLTIQRTEQRDSAMYRCASSPTGTAYEQYFGPGTRLTVT.

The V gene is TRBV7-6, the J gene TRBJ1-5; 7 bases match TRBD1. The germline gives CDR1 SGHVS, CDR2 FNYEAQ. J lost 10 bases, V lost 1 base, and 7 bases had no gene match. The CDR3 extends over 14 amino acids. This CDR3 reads CASSLEGGEGPQHF. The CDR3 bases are TGTGCCAGCAGCTTAGAAGGGGGCGAGGGTCCCCAGCATTTT.

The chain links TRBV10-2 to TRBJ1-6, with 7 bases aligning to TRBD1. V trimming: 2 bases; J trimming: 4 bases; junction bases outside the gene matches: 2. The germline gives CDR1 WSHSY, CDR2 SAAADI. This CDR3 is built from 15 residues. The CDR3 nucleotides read TGCGCCAGCAGTGAGACAGGGGCATATAATTCACCCCTCCACTTT. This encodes CASSETGAYNSPLHF.

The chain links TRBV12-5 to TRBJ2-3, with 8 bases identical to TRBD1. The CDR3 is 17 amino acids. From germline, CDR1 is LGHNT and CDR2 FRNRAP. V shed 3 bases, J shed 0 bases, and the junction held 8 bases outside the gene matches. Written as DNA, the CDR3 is TGTGCTAGTGGTTTTTTCGCCGGGACAGGTAGCACAGATACGCAGTATTTT. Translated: CASGFFAGTGSTDTQYF.

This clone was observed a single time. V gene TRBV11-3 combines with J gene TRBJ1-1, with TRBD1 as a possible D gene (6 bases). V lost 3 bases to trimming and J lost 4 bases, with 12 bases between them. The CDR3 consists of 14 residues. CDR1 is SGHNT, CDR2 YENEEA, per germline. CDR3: CASSFQGLATEAFF. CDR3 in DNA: TGTGCCAGCAGCTTTCAGGGGCTGGCCACTGAAGCTTTCTTT.

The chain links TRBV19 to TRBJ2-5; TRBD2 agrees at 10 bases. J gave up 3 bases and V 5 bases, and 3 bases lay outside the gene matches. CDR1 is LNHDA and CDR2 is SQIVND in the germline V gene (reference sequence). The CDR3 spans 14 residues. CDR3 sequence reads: CASSLLAGEETQYF. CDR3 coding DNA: TGTGCCAGTAGTCTTCTAGCGGGGGAAGAGACCCAGTACTTC.

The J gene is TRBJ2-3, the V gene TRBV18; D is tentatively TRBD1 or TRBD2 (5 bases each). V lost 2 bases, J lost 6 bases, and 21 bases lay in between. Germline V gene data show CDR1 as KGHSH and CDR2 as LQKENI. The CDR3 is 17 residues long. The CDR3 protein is CASSPSPGTVTTDTQYF. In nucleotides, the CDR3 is TGTGCCAGCTCACCATCCCCCGGGACGGTCACGACGGATACGCAGTATTTT.

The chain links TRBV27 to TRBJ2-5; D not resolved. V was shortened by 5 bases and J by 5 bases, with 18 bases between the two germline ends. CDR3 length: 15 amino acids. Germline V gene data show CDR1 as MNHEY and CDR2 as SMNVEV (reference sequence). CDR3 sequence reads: CASSPFTGIGETQYF. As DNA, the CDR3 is TGTGCCAGCAGTCCTTTCACGGGTATAGGGGAGACCCAGTACTTC.

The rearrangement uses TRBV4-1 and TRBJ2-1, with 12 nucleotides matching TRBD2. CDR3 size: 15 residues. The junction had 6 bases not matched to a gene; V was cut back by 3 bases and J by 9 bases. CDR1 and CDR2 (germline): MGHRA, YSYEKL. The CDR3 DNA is TGCGCCAGCAGCCACCAAACTAGCGGGGGGCGTGAGCAGTTCTTC. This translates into CASSHQTSGGREQFF.

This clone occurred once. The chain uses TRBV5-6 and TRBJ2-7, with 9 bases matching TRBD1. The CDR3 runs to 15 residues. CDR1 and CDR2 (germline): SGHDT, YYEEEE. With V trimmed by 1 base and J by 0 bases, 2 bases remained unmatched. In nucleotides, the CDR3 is TGTGCCAGCAGCTTGTGGGACAGGGCCTCCTACGAGCAGTACTTC. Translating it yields CASSLWDRASYEQYF.

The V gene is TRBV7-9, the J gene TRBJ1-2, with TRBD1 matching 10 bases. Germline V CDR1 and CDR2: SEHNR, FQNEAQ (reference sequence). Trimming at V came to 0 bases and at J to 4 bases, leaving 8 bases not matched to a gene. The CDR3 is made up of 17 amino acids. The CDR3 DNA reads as TGTGCCAGCAGCTTAGCGGTGGGACAGGGGTGGCTCTATGGCTACACCTTC. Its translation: CASSLAVGQGWLYGYTF. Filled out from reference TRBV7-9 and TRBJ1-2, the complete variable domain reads DTGVSQNPRHKITKRGQNVTFRCDPISEHNRLYWYRQTLGQGPEFLTYFQNEAQLEKSRLLSDRFSAERPKGSFSTLEIQRTEQGDSAMYLCASSLAVGQGWLYGYTFGSGTRLTVV.

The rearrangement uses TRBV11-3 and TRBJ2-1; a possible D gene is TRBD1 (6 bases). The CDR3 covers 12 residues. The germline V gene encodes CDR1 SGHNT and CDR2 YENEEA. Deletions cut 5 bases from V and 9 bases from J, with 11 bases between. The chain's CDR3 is CASSGTGFEQFF. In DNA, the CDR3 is TGTGCCAGCAGCGGAACAGGGTTTGAGCAGTTCTTC.

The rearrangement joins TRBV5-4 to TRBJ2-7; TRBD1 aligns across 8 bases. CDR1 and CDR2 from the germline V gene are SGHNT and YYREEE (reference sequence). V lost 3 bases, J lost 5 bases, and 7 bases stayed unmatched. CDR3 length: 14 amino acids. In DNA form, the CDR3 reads TGTGCCAGCAGCTCGTCCAGGGGGCAACACGAGCAGTACTTC. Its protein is CASSSSRGQHEQYF.

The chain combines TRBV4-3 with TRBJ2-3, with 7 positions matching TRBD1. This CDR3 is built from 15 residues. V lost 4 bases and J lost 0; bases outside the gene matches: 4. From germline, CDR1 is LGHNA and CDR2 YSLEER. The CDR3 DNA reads TGCGCCAGCAGCCCAGGACAGGCTAGCACAGATACGCAGTATTTT. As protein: CASSPGQASTDTQYF.

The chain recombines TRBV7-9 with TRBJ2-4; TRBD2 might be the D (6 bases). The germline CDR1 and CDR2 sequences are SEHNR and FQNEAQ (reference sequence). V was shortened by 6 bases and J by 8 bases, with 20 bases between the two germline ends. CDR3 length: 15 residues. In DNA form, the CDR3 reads TGTGCCAGCAGTCCAGCGTTGGCGGGGTTTGACATTCAGTACTTC. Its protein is CASSPALAGFDIQYF.

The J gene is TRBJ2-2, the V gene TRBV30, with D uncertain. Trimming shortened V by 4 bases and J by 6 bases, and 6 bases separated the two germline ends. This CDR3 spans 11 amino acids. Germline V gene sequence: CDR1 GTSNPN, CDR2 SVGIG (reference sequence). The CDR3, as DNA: TGTGCCTGGACGGTTTCCGGGGAGCTGTTTTTT. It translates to CAWTVSGELFF.

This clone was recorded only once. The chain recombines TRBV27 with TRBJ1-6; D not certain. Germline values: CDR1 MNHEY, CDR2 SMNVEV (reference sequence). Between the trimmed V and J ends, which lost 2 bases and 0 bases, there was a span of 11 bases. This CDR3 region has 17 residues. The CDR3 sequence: CASSLVRPSSYNSPLHF. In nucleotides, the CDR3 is TGTGCCAGCAGTTTAGTCCGGCCCAGCTCCTATAATTCACCCCTCCACTTT.

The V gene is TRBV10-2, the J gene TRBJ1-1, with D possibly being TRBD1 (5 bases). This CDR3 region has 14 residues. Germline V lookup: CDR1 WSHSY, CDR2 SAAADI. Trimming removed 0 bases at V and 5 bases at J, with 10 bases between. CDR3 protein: CASSESGHRTEAFF. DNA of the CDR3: TGCGCCAGCAGTGAGTCGGGGCATCGGACTGAAGCTTTCTTT.

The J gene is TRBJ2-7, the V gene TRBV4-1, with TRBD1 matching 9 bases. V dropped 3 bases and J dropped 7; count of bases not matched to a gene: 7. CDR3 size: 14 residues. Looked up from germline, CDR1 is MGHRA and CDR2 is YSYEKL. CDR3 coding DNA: TGCGCCAGCAGCCAGGGACAGGGATCGGGGGAGCAGTACTTC. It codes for CASSQGQGSGEQYF.

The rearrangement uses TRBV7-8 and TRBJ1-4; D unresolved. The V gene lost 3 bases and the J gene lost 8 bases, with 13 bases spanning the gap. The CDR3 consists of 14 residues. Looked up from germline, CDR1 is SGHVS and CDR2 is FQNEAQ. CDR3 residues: CASSFSGDWEKLFF. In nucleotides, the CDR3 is TGTGCCAGCAGCTTTAGCGGAGATTGGGAAAAACTGTTTTTT.

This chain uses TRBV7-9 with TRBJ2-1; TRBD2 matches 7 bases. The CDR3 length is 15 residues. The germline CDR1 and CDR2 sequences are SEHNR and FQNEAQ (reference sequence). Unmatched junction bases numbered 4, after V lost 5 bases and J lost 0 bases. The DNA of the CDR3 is TGTGCCAGCAGCCAACTAGCGAGCTCCTACAATGAGCAGTTCTTC. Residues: CASSQLASSYNEQFF.

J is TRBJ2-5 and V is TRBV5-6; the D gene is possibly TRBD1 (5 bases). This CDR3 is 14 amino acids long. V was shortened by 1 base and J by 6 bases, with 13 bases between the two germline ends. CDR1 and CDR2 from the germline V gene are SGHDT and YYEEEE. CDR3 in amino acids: CASSLSAGKKTQYF. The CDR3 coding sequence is TGTGCCAGCAGCTTGAGCGCAGGGAAAAAGACCCAGTACTTC.

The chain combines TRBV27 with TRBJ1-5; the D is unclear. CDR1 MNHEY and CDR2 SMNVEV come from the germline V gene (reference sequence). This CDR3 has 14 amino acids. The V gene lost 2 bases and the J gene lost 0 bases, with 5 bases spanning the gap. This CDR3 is CASSLLNSNQPQHF. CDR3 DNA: TGTGCCAGCAGTTTACTAAATAGCAATCAGCCCCAGCATTTT.

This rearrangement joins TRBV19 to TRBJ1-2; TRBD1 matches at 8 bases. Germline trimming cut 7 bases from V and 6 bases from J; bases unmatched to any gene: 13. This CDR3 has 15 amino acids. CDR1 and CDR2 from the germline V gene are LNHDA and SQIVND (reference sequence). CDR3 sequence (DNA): TGTGCCAGTACCCTCCAGCAGGGGGCGCGCGATGGCTACACCTTC. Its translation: CASTLQQGARDGYTF.

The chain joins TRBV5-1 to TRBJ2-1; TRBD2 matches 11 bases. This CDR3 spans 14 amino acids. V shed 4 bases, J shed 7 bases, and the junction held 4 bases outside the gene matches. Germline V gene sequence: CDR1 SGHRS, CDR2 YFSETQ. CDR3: CASSGTSGENEQFF. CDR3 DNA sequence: TGCGCCAGCAGCGGGACTAGCGGTGAGAATGAGCAGTTCTTC.